This is a list of T cell receptor beta chains from one sample in a study of blood T cell repertoires in COVID-19. Measured with immunoSEQ multiplex PCR; TCRdb has only the in-frame clones, and not every one. The table includes approximately 72,000 clones, around 86% detected once. Material for sequencing was peripheral blood. The receptors come from a woman aged 60-70 years with acute or convalescent COVID-19. Each CDR3 is given with its conserved first and last residue.

V: TRBV10-2; length: 11; J: TRBJ2-5; CDR3: CASTVKETQYF
V: TRBV9; length: 14; J: TRBJ2-1; CDR3: CASSVDSYNNEQFF
V: TRBV2; length: 13; J: TRBJ1-1; CDR3: CASSDRGMTEAFF
V: TRBV3-1/TRBV3-2; length: 16; J: TRBJ2-7; CDR3: CASSQDYATSSYEQYF
V: TRBV3-1/TRBV3-2; length: 16; J: TRBJ1-2; CDR3: CASSQEGIQGNYGYTF
V: TRBV19; length: 14; J: TRBJ1-5; CDR3: CASSIVASNQPQHF
V: TRBV6-2/TRBV6-3; length: 16; J: TRBJ2-1; CDR3: CASSYGQAYSYNEQFF
V: TRBV4-1; length: 18; J: TRBJ2-1; CDR3: CASSQIQPRAGGYNEQFF
V: TRBV7-6; length: 11; J: TRBJ1-4; CDR3: CASSSSAELFF
V: TRBV18; length: 13; J: TRBJ2-7; CDR3: CASSPRDRGEQYF
V: TRBV7-2; length: 16; J: TRBJ1-5; CDR3: CASSPGQTYSNQPQHF
V: TRBV5-5; length: 15; J: TRBJ1-1; CDR3: CASSSRGQGANEAFF
V: TRBV3-1/TRBV3-2; length: 15; J: TRBJ2-5; CDR3: CASSIEAGAEETQYF
V: TRBV19; length: 13; J: TRBJ2-3; CDR3: CASKDTNRDTQYF
V: TRBV7-2; length: 15; J: TRBJ1-3; CDR3: CASSVAGHAGNTIYF
V: TRBV30; length: 11; J: TRBJ2-7; CDR3: CAWGSGYEQYF
V: TRBV15; length: 16; J: TRBJ2-1; CDR3: CATSATRAGAYNEQFF
V: TRBV18; length: 16; J: TRBJ2-7; CDR3: CASSPSGGAPGGEQYF
V: TRBV5-6; length: 14; J: TRBJ2-7; CDR3: CASSWRQGTYEQYF
V: TRBV19; length: 18; J: TRBJ2-1; CDR3: CASSIYPPTTSTRDEQFF
V: TRBV25-1; length: 16; J: TRBJ2-3; CDR3: CASSARTAAVFDTQYF
V: TRBV10-3; length: 13; J: TRBJ1-5; CDR3: CAISESENQPQHF
V: TRBV6-5; length: 15; J: TRBJ2-6; CDR3: CASSSGTTGANVLTF
V: TRBV6-5; length: 14; J: TRBJ2-5; CDR3: CASGRTRRGETQYF
V: TRBV7-9; length: 13; J: TRBJ2-3; CDR3: CASSLPGADTQYF
V: TRBV14; length: 14; J: TRBJ1-6; CDR3: CASSQSEGYSPLHF
V: TRBV7-2; length: 15; J: TRBJ1-4; CDR3: CASSLSQGGNEKLFF
V: TRBV12-5; length: 19; J: TRBJ2-2; CDR3: CASGSIGLAGLVNTGELFF
V: TRBV4-1; length: 15; J: TRBJ1-2; CDR3: CASSQAFEFSGARTF
V: TRBV5-1; length: 16; J: TRBJ1-3; CDR3: CASSLGSFLSGNTIYF
V: TRBV28; length: 17; J: TRBJ1-4; CDR3: CASSPPPRGVSSEKLFF
V: TRBV7-8; length: 18; J: TRBJ2-5; CDR3: CASSRTRSGGAVSETQYF
V: TRBV11-3; length: 15; J: TRBJ2-2; CDR3: CASSLPQTGTGELFF
V: TRBV4-2; length: 17; J: TRBJ2-1; CDR3: CASSQVLVAGGQNEQFF
V: TRBV5-1; length: 14; J: TRBJ2-5; CDR3: CASSPGTGEETQYF
V: TRBV2; length: 15; J: TRBJ1-5; CDR3: CASQKGDTSNQPQHF
V: TRBV6-1; length: 13; J: TRBJ1-6; CDR3: CASSDNSNSPLHF
V: TRBV10-3; length: 15; J: TRBJ2-1; CDR3: CAISEKAATNNEQFF
V: TRBV5-5; length: 15; J: TRBJ1-3; CDR3: CASSRTGDGGNTIYF
V: TRBV6-5; length: 12; J: TRBJ2-5; CDR3: CASSPGQETQYF
V: TRBV30; length: 16; J: TRBJ2-3; CDR3: CAWSDPRLGGTDTQYF
V: TRBV4-1; length: 15; J: TRBJ1-4; CDR3: CASSPNRGLAEKLFF
V: TRBV19; length: 15; J: TRBJ2-7; CDR3: CASSMKGTSRWEQYF